The rows below give T cell receptor beta chains drawn from one sample of a study of T cell repertoires and HLA-DP antigens. This table comes from immunoSEQ multiplex PCR, and its TCRdb copy is limited to in-frame clones, with some not included. The sample carries some 110,000 clones, nearly 95% recorded once. Their target antigens are unknown. Sequencing was performed on CD4+ T cells from PBMCs. The receptors were sampled from a woman aged 18-29 years in good health and CMV-seronegative. Both conserved end residues are part of each CDR3. D genes are given only for firm matches. Expanded clones are given a class, and other clones once, few, many or no size at all.

once TRBJ2-2 TRBV6-5 TRBD1 TGTGCCAGCAGTTGGGACAGGGGGCAAACCGGGGAGCTGTTTTTT CASSWDRGQTGELFF
NA TRBJ1-2 TRBV27 NA TGTGCCAGCAGTTTATTGGCCACGGGGAACTATGGCTACACCTTC CASSLLATGNYGYTF
NA TRBJ1-2 TRBV6-6 TRBD1 TGTGCCAGCAGCTCCCCGGGACAGGGGAACTATGGCTACACCTTC CASSSPGQGNYGYTF
NA TRBJ2-1 TRBV30 TRBD1 TGTGCCTGGAGTGTCCTCAGACAGGGTTCCTACAATGAGCAGTTCTTC CAWSVLRQGSYNEQFF
NA TRBJ1-2 TRBV5-8 NA TGTGCCAGCAGCAGCGGACGGGGGAGCTATGGCTACACCTTC CASSSGRGSYGYTF
NA TRBJ2-1 TRBV9 NA TGTGCCAGCACCAAAAGGGGTATTACAGAACACAATGAGCAGTTCTTC CASTKRGITEHNEQFF
NA TRBJ1-2 TRBV28 NA TGTGCCAGCAGTTTATTGCAACAGGATAACTATGGCTACACCTTC CASSLLQQDNYGYTF
NA TRBJ2-6 TRBV4-2 TRBD2 TGTGCCAGCAGCCAAGATAGCGGGCTTAGCTCTGGGGCCAACGTCCTGACTTTC CASSQDSGLSSGANVLTF
NA TRBJ1-2 TRBV7-9 NA TGTGCCAGCAGCTTAGCGCATCCAACCCAAGAGGGCTACACCTTC CASSLAHPTQEGYTF
few TRBJ2-3 TRBV5-1 TRBD2 TGCGCCAGCAGCTCAGGGACTAGCGGGATTCTAGCAGATACGCAGTATTTT CASSSGTSGILADTQYF
NA TRBJ2-2 TRBV19 NA TGTGCCAGTAGTATAGATCCACGAGCGAGGGGCACCGGGGAGCTGTTTTTT CASSIDPRARGTGELFF
NA TRBJ1-3 TRBV5-1 NA TGCGCCAGCAGCGGGGGTGGCTCTGGAAACACCATATATTTT CASSGGGSGNTIYF
NA TRBJ1-2 TRBV5-1 NA TGCGCCAGCAGCTTGGGTGTCGGCGAGGGGGGCTACACCTTC CASSLGVGEGGYTF
NA TRBJ2-4 TRBV11-2 TRBD2 TGTGCCAGCAGCAAACTAGCGGGGGGAGATCGGAACATTCAGTACTTC CASSKLAGGDRNIQYF
NA TRBJ1-4 TRBV5-1 NA TGCGCCAGCAGCTTGGAAGGCTTCTTTAATGAAAAACTGTTTTTT CASSLEGFFNEKLFF
NA TRBJ1-2 TRBV4-1 NA TGCGCCAGCAGCCAAGATACGGCGGCAGTCTACTATGGCTACACCTTC CASSQDTAAVYYGYTF
NA TRBJ1-6 TRBV7-2 NA TGTGCCAGCAGCTTAGTTCAGGGAGTAAATTCACCCCTCCACTTT CASSLVQGVNSPLHF
NA TRBJ2-1 TRBV5-1 NA TGCGCCAGCAGCTACTCCGGCAATGAGCAGTTCTTC CASSYSGNEQFF
NA TRBJ2-3 TRBV5-4 NA TGTGCCAGCAGCTTGGGCGGAGTCGGCACAGATACGCAGTATTTT CASSLGGVGTDTQYF
NA TRBJ1-2 TRBV6-5 NA TGTGCCAGCAGTTACTCTAAAAACTATGGCTACACCTTC CASSYSKNYGYTF
NA TRBJ2-1 TRBV7-3 TRBD2 TGTGCCAGCAGCTTAAGGCACAGGACTAGCGGTTACAATGAGCAGTTCTTC CASSLRHRTSGYNEQFF
NA TRBJ1-1 TRBV5-6 TRBD1 TGTGCCAGCAGCTTGGACAGGGGGCTGTCGAACACTGAAGCTTTCTTT CASSLDRGLSNTEAFF
NA TRBJ2-5 TRBV18 NA TGTGCCAGCTCACCAATCCCCAGGGTAGAGACCCAGTACTTC CASSPIPRVETQYF
NA TRBJ1-6 TRBV6-1 TRBD1 TGTGCCAGCAGTGAAGGGGACAGGGGATATAATTCACCCCTCCACTTT CASSEGDRGYNSPLHF
NA TRBJ2-7 TRBV7-9 NA TGTGCCAGCAGCCCCGGGGGGACAGGATCCTACGAGCAGTACTTC CASSPGGTGSYEQYF
NA TRBJ2-1 TRBV7-2 NA TGTGCCAGCAGCAAAATCGGGGGCTACAATGAGCAGTTCTTC CASSKIGGYNEQFF
NA TRBJ2-2 TRBV9 TRBD1 TGTGCCAGCAGCCCACGCAGGGGGTCGAACACCGGGGAGCTGTTTTTT CASSPRRGSNTGELFF
NA TRBJ2-6 TRBV18 NA TGTGCCAGCTCACTTCAAGGGGGGGAATTCTCTGGGGCCAACGTCCTGACTTTC CASSLQGGEFSGANVLTF
NA TRBJ1-1 TRBV5-6 NA TGTGCCAGCAGCCCAACGACAGGTTGGAACACTGAAGCTTTCTTT CASSPTTGWNTEAFF
NA TRBJ1-2 TRBV19 TRBD1 TGTGCCAGTAGTAAAAGGACAGGTTGGTCCGGGAACTATGGCTACACCTTC CASSKRTGWSGNYGYTF
once TRBJ1-1 TRBV11-2 NA TGTGCCAGCAGCTTCAGGGGAGGCACTGAAGCTTTCTTT CASSFRGGTEAFF
NA TRBJ2-1 TRBV28 TRBD2 TGTGCCAGCAGTTTACGAAGGTCGCTAGCGGGAGGACCGTACAATGAGCAGTTCTTC CASSLRRSLAGGPYNEQFF
NA TRBJ1-4 TRBV7-9 TRBD1 TGTGCCAGCAGTTTCTGGACAGGGGCTAATGAAAAACTGTTTTTT CASSFWTGANEKLFF
few TRBJ2-1 TRBV10-1 NA TGCGCCAGCAGTGGCGGGACGGGGAATGAGCAGTTCTTC CASSGGTGNEQFF
few TRBJ1-1 TRBV6-5 NA TGTGCCAGCAGCCGCGGAGGGGGCACTGAAGCTTTCTTT CASSRGGGTEAFF
NA TRBJ1-6 TRBV6-5 TRBD1 TGTGCCAGCAGCCTTGGGGACAGGGCGTATTCACCCCTCCACTTT CASSLGDRAYSPLHF
NA TRBJ2-3 TRBV9 NA TGTGCCAGCAGCGCTGGGGGGGGCCCCACAGATACGCAGTATTTT CASSAGGGPTDTQYF
NA TRBJ2-3 TRBV18 NA TGTGCCAGCTCACCGACAGCGGTAGCAGATACGCAGTATTTT CASSPTAVADTQYF
NA TRBJ2-3 TRBV19 TRBD1 TGTGCCAGTAATCCGACAGGGCTATTGAGCACAGATACGCAGTATTTT CASNPTGLLSTDTQYF
NA TRBJ1-2 TRBV28 NA TGTGCCAGCAGTTCGACGTGGGTCTATGGCTACACCTTC CASSSTWVYGYTF
NA TRBJ1-2 TRBV7-8 NA TGTGCCAGCAGCTTACCGCAGCCACGGGTCTACACCTTC CASSLPQPRVYTF
few TRBJ2-2 TRBV11-2 TRBD2 TGTGCCAGCAGCATCTACGGGACTAGCGGTGGCGGGGAGCTGTTTTTT CASSIYGTSGGGELFF
NA TRBJ2-3 TRBV10-3 NA TGTGCCATCAGTGGAGGACTAACAACAGATACGCAGTATTTT CAISGGLTTDTQYF
once TRBJ1-1 TRBV5-1 NA TGCGCCAGCAGCCTGACTGTGAACACTGAAGCTTTCTTT CASSLTVNTEAFF
NA TRBJ1-1 TRBV7-9 TRBD1 TGTGCCAGCAGCTTACGACAGGGTGTCGGAGCTTTCTTT CASSLRQGVGAFF
few TRBJ1-2 TRBV28 NA TGTGCCAGCAGTCGGACGGGCAGGAACTATGGCTACACCTTC CASSRTGRNYGYTF
NA TRBJ2-2 TRBV11-3 NA TGTGCCAGCAGCTTAGGAGATTATGGTTGGACCGGGGAGCTGTTTTTT CASSLGDYGWTGELFF